This paragraph covers one TCR beta chain sequence. Germline V gene data show CDR1 as KGHSH and CDR2 as LQKENI. The V end lost 2 bases, the J end lost 5 bases, and 14 bases lay between the germline ends. The CDR3 loop spans 15 amino acids. TCRdb keeps only in-frame clones here, not all; method: immunoSEQ multiplex PCR. The data hold 80,000 to 100,000 clones, with roughly 88% observed a single time. This sample was taken from a study of T cell responses to AZD1222 COVID-19 vaccine. V and J are TRBV18 and TRBJ2-3; D not resolved. The TCR sequence derives from an adult who received the AZD1222 COVID-19 vaccine. Sequencing was performed on peripheral blood, taken 28 days after the second AZD1222 dose. CDR3 DNA: TGTGCCAGCTCACCAGTACGGTCTGATAGAGATACGCAGTATTTT. This codes for CASSPVRSDRDTQYF.